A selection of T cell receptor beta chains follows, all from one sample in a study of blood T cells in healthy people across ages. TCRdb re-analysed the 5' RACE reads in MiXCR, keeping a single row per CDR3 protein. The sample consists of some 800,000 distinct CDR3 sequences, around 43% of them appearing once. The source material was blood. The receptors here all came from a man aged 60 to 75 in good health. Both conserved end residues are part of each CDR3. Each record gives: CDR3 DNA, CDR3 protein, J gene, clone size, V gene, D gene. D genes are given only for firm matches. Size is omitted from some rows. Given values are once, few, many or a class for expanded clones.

CDR3 DNA: TGTGCCAGCAGTCCCGGACAGACCCGAACAGCTTTCTTT
CDR3 protein: CASSPGQTRTAFF
J gene: TRBJ1-1
clone size: .
V gene: TRBV28
D gene: .

CDR3 DNA: TGCAGTGCTAGAGTAAGCGGGGGGCCGTGGAATGAGCAGTTCTTC
CDR3 protein: CSARVSGGPWNEQFF
J gene: TRBJ2-1
clone size: few
V gene: TRBV20-1
D gene: TRBD2

CDR3 DNA: TGTGCCAGCAGCTTAGAGCGGGGGCACCAAGAGACCCAGTACTTC
CDR3 protein: CASSLERGHQETQYF
J gene: TRBJ2-5
clone size: .
V gene: TRBV7-2
D gene: TRBD2

CDR3 DNA: TGTGCCAGCAGCTTAGCTCAGGGAACGGTCTCCTACGAGCAGTACTTC
CDR3 protein: CASSLAQGTVSYEQYF
J gene: TRBJ2-7
clone size: .
V gene: TRBV7-8
D gene: .

CDR3 DNA: TGTGCCAGCAGCTTAGTTATCGGGGACTTAAACTATGGCTACACCTTC
CDR3 protein: CASSLVIGDLNYGYTF
J gene: TRBJ1-2
clone size: .
V gene: TRBV7-9
D gene: .

CDR3 DNA: TGTGCCAGCAGTTACTCGCGGGAGATTGGAAACACCATATATTTT
CDR3 protein: CASSYSREIGNTIYF
J gene: TRBJ1-3
clone size: .
V gene: TRBV6-5
D gene: .

CDR3 DNA: TGCAGTGCTAGTGAGGGGAGACAGGGCGCAGATACGCAGTATTTT
CDR3 protein: CSASEGRQGADTQYF
J gene: TRBJ2-3
clone size: few
V gene: TRBV20-1
D gene: TRBD1

CDR3 DNA: TGCAGTGCTTTCACTGGACAGGGCTATGGCTACACCTTC
CDR3 protein: CSAFTGQGYGYTF
J gene: TRBJ1-2
clone size: .
V gene: TRBV20-1
D gene: TRBD1

CDR3 DNA: TGTGCCAGCAGTCCGGGACAGGGGGGAGGTCAGCCCCAGCATTTT
CDR3 protein: CASSPGQGGGQPQHF
J gene: TRBJ1-5
clone size: .
V gene: TRBV3-1
D gene: TRBD1

CDR3 DNA: TGTGCCAGCAGCTTGCCCAGCGCGATGGCCAAAAACATTCAGTACTTC
CDR3 protein: CASSLPSAMAKNIQYF
J gene: TRBJ2-4
clone size: many
V gene: TRBV5-6
D gene: .

CDR3 DNA: TGTGCCAGCAGTTACTCGAGGGGACAGAGTAACAGTAATGAAAAACTGTTTTTT
CDR3 protein: CASSYSRGQSNSNEKLFF
J gene: TRBJ1-4
clone size: .
V gene: TRBV6-5
D gene: TRBD1

CDR3 DNA: TGCAGTGCTAGCCGGACAGGGATTAGCAATCAGCCCCAGCATTTT
CDR3 protein: CSASRTGISNQPQHF
J gene: TRBJ1-5
clone size: .
V gene: TRBV20-1
D gene: TRBD1

CDR3 DNA: TGTGCCAGCAGCGAGTCCAACAGGGGCCTACAGTATTTT
CDR3 protein: CASSESNRGLQYF
J gene: TRBJ2-3
clone size: .
V gene: TRBV9
D gene: TRBD1

CDR3 DNA: TGTGCCAGCAGTGACCACGGTCCGGGCACAGATACGCAGTATTTT
CDR3 protein: CASSDHGPGTDTQYF
J gene: TRBJ2-3
clone size: few
V gene: TRBV25-1
D gene: .

CDR3 DNA: TGCGCCAGCAGTCAACTCAGGGGGGCAAAAGGCGAGCAGTACTTC
CDR3 protein: CASSQLRGAKGEQYF
J gene: TRBJ2-7
clone size: .
V gene: TRBV23-1
D gene: .

CDR3 DNA: TGCAGTGCGGCTGGGACAGCCTACGAGCAGTACTTC
CDR3 protein: CSAAGTAYEQYF
J gene: TRBJ2-7
clone size: few
V gene: TRBV20-1
D gene: TRBD1

CDR3 DNA: TGCAGCGTTGACGGAGGGGAGGCTGGGCTTGGGCAGTACTTC
CDR3 protein: CSVDGGEAGLGQYF
J gene: TRBJ2-7
clone size: few
V gene: TRBV29-1
D gene: .

CDR3 DNA: TGCGCCAGCAGCCACCGGGACTCACCCTTGGGTGGCTACACCTTC
CDR3 protein: CASSHRDSPLGGYTF
J gene: TRBJ1-2
clone size: .
V gene: TRBV4-3
D gene: .

CDR3 DNA: TGTGCCAGCAGTTACGTTGGGGAGAAACTGTTTTTT
CDR3 protein: CASSYVGEKLFF
J gene: TRBJ1-4
clone size: .
V gene: TRBV6-6
D gene: .

CDR3 DNA: TGCAGCGTAACTACAGGGGGGACTTACAATGAGCAGTACTTC
CDR3 protein: CSVTTGGTYNEQYF
J gene: TRBJ2-7
clone size: .
V gene: TRBV29-1
D gene: TRBD1